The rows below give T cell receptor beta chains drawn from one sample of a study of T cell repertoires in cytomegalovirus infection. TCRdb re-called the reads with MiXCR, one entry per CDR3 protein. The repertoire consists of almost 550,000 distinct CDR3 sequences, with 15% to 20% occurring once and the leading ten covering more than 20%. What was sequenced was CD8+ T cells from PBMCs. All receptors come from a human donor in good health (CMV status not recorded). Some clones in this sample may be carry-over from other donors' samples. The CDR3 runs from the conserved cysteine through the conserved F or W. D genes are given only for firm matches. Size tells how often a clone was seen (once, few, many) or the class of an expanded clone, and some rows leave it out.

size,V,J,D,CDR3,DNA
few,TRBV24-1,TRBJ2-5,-,CATSGRHQETQYF,TGTGCCACCAGTGGGAGGCACCAAGAGACCCAGTACTTC
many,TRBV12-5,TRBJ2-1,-,CASGLVIADHEQFF,TGTGCTAGTGGTTTGGTAATAGCGGACCATGAGCAGTTCTTC
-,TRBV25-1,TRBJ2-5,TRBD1,CALQGAAETQYF,TGTGCTTTACAGGGGGCGGCAGAGACCCAGTACTTC
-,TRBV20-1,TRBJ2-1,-,CSARAGSSRMNEQFF,TGCAGTGCTAGAGCGGGCAGTAGTCGAATGAATGAGCAGTTCTTC
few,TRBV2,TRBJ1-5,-,CASTSGSSKMKQPQHF,TGTGCCAGCACCTCAGGGTCCTCTAAAATGAAACAGCCCCAGCATTTT
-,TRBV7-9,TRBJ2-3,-,CASSFRQSSTDTQYF,TGTGCCAGCAGCTTCCGGCAATCTAGCACAGATACGCAGTATTTT
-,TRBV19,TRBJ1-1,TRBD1,CASSTTGGERLNTEAFF,TGTGCCAGTAGTACGACAGGGGGCGAGAGGTTGAACACTGAAGCTTTCTTT
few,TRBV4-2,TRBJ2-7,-,CASRPGTGEYEQYF,TGTGCCAGCAGGCCTGGAACGGGAGAGTACGAGCAGTACTTC
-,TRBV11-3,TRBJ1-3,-,CASSQRSGTSSGNTIYF,TGTGCCAGCAGCCAACGCTCCGGGACAAGCTCTGGAAACACCATATATTTT
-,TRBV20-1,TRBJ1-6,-,CSASSRERVSYNSPLHF,TGCAGTGCTAGTTCGAGGGAGAGAGTCTCCTATAATTCACCCCTCCACTTT
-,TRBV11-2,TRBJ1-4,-,CASSLGGTVRNEKLFF,TGTGCCAGCAGCTTAGGGGGGACCGTTAGAAATGAAAAACTGTTTTTT
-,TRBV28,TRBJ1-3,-,CASRANGGSGNTIYF,TGTGCCAGCAGGGCCAATGGGGGGTCGGGAAACACCATATATTTT
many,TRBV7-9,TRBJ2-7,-,CASSTIEGGQQTSYEQYF,TGTGCCAGCAGCACAATCGAAGGGGGACAACAGACCTCCTACGAGCAGTACTTC
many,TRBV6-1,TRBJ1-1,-,CASSHPGGADTEAFF,TGTGCCAGCAGTCACCCCGGGGGGGCGGACACTGAAGCTTTCTTT
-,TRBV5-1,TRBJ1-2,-,CASSLDRLGYTF,TGCGCCAGCAGCTTGGATCGTCTTGGCTACACCTTC
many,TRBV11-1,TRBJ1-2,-,CASSLSGDGGDGYTF,TGTGCCAGCAGCTTAAGTGGAGACGGCGGTGATGGCTACACCTTC
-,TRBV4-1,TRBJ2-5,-,CASSFTTGPGETQYF,TGCGCCAGCAGCTTTACGACAGGCCCAGGAGAGACCCAGTACTTC
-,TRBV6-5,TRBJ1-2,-,CASSPTVGGGYTF,TGTGCCAGCAGTCCGACCGTGGGTGGAGGCTACACCTTC
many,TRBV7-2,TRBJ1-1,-,CASSLDSMNTEAFF,TGTGCCAGCAGCTTAGATAGCATGAACACTGAAGCTTTCTTT
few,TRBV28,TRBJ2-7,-,CASSLLTGTAYEQYF,TGTGCCAGCAGTTTATTAACCGGGACGGCCTACGAGCAGTACTTC
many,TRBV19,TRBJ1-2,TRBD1,CASSTGQGIYGYTF,TGTGCCAGTAGTACCGGACAGGGGATCTATGGCTACACCTTC
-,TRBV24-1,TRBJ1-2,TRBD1,CATSDTGTDYGYTF,TGTGCCACCAGTGATACCGGGACAGACTATGGCTACACCTTC
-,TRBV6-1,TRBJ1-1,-,CASSEIGYRVNTEAFF,TGTGCCAGCAGTGAAATTGGGTACAGAGTGAACACTGAAGCTTTCTTT
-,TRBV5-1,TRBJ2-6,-,CASSLVGADGANVLTF,TGCGCCAGCAGCTTGGTTGGGGCAGATGGGGCCAACGTCCTGACTTTC
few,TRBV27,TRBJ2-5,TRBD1,CASIRGETQYF,TGTGCCAGCATCAGGGGGGAGACCCAGTACTTC
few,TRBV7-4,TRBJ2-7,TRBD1,CASSPRDRGTLWQYF,TGTGCCAGCAGCCCGCGGGACAGGGGCACCCTATGGCAGTACTTC
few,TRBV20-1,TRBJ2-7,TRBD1,CSARDRTGDLWEQYF,TGCAGTGCTAGAGACCGTACAGGGGACCTCTGGGAGCAGTACTTC
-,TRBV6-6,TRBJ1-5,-,CASSYPPPQHF,TGTGCCAGCAGTTACCCCCCCCCCCAGCATTTT
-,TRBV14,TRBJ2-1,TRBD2,CASSPRTRPYNEQFF,TGTGCCAGCAGCCCCCGGACTAGGCCCTACAATGAGCAGTTCTTC
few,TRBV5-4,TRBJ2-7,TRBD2,CASSLVQRGSFYEQYF,TGTGCCAGCAGCTTGGTACAGCGGGGGTCTTTCTACGAGCAGTACTTC
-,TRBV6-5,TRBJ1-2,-,CASRPRGFVAGYTF,TGTGCCAGCAGACCTCGGGGGTTCGTGGCTGGCTACACCTTC
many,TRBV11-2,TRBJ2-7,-,CASSFPLTAGYEQYF,TGTGCCAGCAGCTTCCCCCTGACCGCGGGCTACGAGCAGTACTTC
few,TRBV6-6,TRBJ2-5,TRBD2,CASSYSSSGNQETQYF,TGTGCCAGCAGTTACTCGAGTAGCGGGAACCAAGAGACCCAGTACTTC
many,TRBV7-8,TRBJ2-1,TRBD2,CASSFGLAGGESYNEQFF,TGTGCCAGCAGCTTCGGACTAGCGGGAGGGGAATCCTACAATGAGCAGTTCTTC
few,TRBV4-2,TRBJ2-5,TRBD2,CASSLGGAKETQYF,TGTGCCAGCAGCCTCGGGGGGGCCAAAGAGACCCAGTACTTC
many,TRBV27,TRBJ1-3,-,CASSFRPGYSGNTIYF,TGTGCCAGCAGTTTCAGGCCGGGATATTCTGGAAACACCATATATTTT
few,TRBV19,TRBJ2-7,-,CASSIRTDAYEQYF,TGTGCCAGTAGTATCAGGACAGATGCCTACGAGCAGTACTTC
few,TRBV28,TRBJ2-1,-,CASSLYQRDNEQFF,TGTGCCAGCAGTTTATACCAGCGGGACAATGAGCAGTTCTTC
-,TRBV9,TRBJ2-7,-,CASSPEETRNDEQYF,TGTGCCAGCAGCCCAGAGGAGACTAGAAACGACGAGCAGTACTTC
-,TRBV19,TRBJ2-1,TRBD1,CASSIDGQGYNEQFF,TGTGCCAGTAGTATAGATGGACAGGGCTACAATGAGCAGTTCTTC
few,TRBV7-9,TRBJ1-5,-,CASSFGHSNQPQHF,TGTGCCAGCAGCTTTGGACATAGCAATCAGCCCCAGCATTTT
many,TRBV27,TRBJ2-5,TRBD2,CASSPEYAGVKTQYF,TGTGCCAGCAGCCCGGAGTACGCGGGAGTGAAGACCCAGTACTTC
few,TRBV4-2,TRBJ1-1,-,CASRKTGAEAFF,TGTGCCAGCAGGAAAACAGGAGCTGAAGCTTTCTTT
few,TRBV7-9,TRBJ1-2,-,CASSFHRTTTDYRYTF,TGTGCCAGCAGCTTCCACCGCACGACGACAGATTACCGCTACACCTTC
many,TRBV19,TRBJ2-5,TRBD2,CASSITPPSGKLQETQYF,TGTGCCAGTAGCATCACCCCCCCCAGCGGGAAACTCCAAGAGACCCAGTACTTC
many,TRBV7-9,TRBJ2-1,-,CASSLVVRRGEQFF,TGTGCCAGCAGCTTAGTTGTTAGGCGGGGTGAGCAGTTCTTC
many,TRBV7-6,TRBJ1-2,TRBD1,CASSSTSTGNYGYTF,TGTGCCAGCAGCTCCACCTCGACAGGGAACTATGGCTACACCTTC
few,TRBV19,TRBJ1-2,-,CASSIDPGDGYTF,TGTGCCAGTAGTATAGATCCGGGGGATGGCTACACCTTC
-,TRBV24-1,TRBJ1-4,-,CATSAFATNEKLFF,TGTGCCACCAGTGCCTTTGCAACTAATGAAAAACTGTTTTTT
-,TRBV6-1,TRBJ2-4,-,CVSTEEGLQYKNIQYF,TGTGTCAGCACCGAGGAGGGCCTCCAGTACAAAAACATTCAGTACTTC
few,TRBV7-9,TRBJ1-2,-,CASSQPYLLQDRYTF,TGTGCCAGCAGCCAACCGTATCTTTTACAGGACCGCTACACCTTC
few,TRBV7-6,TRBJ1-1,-,CASSLPPGRWTMNTEAFF,TGTGCCAGCAGCTTGCCTCCGGGCCGTTGGACCATGAACACTGAAGCTTTCTTT
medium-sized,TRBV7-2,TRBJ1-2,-,CASSPYPGYGYGYTF,TGTGCCAGCAGCCCTTATCCGGGATATGGCTATGGCTACACCTTC